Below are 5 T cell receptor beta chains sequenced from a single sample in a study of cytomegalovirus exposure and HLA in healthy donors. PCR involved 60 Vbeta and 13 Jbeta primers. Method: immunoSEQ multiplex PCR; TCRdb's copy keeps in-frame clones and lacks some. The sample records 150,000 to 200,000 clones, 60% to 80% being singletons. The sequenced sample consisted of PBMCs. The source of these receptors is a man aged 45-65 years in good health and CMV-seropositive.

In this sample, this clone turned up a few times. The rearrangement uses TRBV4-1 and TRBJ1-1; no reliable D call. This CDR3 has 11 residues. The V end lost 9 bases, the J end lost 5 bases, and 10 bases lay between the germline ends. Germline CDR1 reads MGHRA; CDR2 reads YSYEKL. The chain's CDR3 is CASREITEAFF. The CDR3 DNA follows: TGCGCCAGTCGGGAGATAACTGAAGCTTTCTTT.

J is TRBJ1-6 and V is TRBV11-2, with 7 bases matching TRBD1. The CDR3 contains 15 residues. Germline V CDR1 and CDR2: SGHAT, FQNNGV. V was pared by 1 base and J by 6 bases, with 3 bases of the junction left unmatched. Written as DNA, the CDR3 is TGTGCCAGCAGCTTAGTTTACAGGGGTAATTCACCCCTCCACTTT. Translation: CASSLVYRGNSPLHF.

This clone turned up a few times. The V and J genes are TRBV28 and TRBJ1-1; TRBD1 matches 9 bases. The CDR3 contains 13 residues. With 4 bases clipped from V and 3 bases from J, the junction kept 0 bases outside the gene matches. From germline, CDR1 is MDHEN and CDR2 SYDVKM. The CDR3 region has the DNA TGTGCCAGCAGTTGGACAGGGGACACTGAAGCTTTCTTT. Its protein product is CASSWTGDTEAFF.

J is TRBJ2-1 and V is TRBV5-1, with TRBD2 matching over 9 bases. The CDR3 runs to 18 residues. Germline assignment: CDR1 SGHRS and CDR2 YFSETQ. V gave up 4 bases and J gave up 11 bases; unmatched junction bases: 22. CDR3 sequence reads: CASSDSTFPSGETLKQFF. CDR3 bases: TGCGCCAGCAGCGACTCCACCTTCCCTAGCGGGGAGACACTAAAGCAGTTCTTC. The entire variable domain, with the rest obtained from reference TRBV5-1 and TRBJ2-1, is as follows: KAGVTQTPRYLIKTRGQQVTLSCSPISGHRSVSWYQQTPGQGLQFLFEYFSETQRNKGNFPGRFSGRQFSNSRSEMNVSTLELGDSALYLCASSDSTFPSGETLKQFFGPGTRLTVL.

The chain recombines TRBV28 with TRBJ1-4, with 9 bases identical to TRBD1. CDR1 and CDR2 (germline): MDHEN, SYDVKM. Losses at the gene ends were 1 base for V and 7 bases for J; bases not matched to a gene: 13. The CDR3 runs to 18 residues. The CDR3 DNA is TGTGCCAGCAGTTTATCCCCGGTGCTCGGGACAGGGACTGAAAAACTGTTTTTT. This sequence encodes CASSLSPVLGTGTEKLFF.